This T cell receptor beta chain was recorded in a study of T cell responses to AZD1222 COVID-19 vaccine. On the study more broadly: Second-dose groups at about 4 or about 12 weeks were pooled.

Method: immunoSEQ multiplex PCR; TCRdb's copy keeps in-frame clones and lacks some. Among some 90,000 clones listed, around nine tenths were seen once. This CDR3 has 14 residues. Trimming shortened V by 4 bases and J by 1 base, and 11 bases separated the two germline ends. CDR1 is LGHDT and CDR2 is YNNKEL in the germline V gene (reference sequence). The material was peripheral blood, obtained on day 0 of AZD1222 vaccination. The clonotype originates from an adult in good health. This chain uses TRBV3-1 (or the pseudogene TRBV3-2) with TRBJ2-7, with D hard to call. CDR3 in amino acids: CASSPRALSYEQYF. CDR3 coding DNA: TGTGCCAGCAGCCCCCGGGCTCTTTCCTACGAGCAGTACTTC.